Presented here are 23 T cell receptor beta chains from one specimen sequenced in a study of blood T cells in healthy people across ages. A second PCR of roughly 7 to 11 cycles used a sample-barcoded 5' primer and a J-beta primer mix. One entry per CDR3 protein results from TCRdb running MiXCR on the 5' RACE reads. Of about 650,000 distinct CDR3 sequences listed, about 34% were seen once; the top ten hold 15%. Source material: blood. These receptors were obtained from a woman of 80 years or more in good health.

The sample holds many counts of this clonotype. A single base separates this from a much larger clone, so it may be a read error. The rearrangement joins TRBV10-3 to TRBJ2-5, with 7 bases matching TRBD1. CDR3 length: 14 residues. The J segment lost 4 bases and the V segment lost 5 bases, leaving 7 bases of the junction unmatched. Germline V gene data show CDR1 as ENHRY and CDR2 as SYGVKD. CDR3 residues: CAISTLGQRETQYF. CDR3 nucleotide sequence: TGTGCCATCAGTACCCTGGGACAGCGAGAGACCCAGTACTTC.

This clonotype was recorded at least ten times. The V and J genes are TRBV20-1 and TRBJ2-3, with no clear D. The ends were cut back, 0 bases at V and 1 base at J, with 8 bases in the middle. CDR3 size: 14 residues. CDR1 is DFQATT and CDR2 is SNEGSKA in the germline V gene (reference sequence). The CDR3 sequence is CSARDQSGTDTQYF. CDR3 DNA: TGCAGTGCTAGAGATCAGAGCGGCACAGATACGCAGTATTTT.

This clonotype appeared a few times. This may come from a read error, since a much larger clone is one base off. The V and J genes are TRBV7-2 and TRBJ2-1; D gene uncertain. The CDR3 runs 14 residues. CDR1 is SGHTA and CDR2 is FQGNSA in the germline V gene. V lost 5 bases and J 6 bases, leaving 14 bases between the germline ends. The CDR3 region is CASSPEALSNEQFF. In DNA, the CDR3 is TGTGCCAGCAGCCCAGAGGCCCTCAGCAATGAGCAGTTCTTC.

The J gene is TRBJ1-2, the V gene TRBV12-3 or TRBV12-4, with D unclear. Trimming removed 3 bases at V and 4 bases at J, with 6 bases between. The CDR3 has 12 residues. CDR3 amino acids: CASSFSAYGYTF. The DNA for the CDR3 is TGTGCCAGCAGTTTTAGCGCCTATGGCTACACCTTC.

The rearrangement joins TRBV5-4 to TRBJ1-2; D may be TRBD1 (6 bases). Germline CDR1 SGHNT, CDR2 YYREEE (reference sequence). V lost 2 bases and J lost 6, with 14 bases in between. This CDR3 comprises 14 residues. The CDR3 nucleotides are TGTGCCAGCAGCTTCCCCCGGGGGCCTCATGGCTACACCTTC. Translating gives CASSFPRGPHGYTF.

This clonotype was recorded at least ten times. Written as DNA, the CDR3 is TGTGCCAGCAGATCAGACAGGGGCCTGAGCTCCTACAATGAGCAGTTCTTC. The encoded protein is CASRSDRGLSSYNEQFF. The chain couples TRBV6-2 or TRBV6-3 to TRBJ2-1, with TRBD1 matching over 8 bases. The germline V gene encodes CDR1 MNHEY and CDR2 SVGEGT. This CDR3 is 17 amino acids long. J lost 0 bases, V lost 6 bases, and 10 bases had no gene match.

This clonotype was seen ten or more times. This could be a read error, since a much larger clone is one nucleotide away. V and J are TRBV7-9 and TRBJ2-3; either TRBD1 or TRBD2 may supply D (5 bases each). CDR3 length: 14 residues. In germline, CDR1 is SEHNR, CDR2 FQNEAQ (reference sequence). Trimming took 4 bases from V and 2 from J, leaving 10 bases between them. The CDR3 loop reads CASSCGGNTDTQYF. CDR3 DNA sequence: TGTGCCAGCAGCTGTGGGGGTAACACAGATACGCAGTATTTT.

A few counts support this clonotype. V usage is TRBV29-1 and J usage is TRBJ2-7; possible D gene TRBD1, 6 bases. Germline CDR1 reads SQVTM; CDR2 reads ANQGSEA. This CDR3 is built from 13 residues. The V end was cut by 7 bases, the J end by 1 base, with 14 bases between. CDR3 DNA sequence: TGCAGCGCCAAAGACAGGATTTCCTACGAGCAGTACTTC. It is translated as CSAKDRISYEQYF.

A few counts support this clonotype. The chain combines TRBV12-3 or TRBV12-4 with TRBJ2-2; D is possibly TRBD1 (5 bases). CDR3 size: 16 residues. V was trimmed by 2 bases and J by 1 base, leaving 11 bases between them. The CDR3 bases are TGTGCCAGCAGTTTATTCCGACAGTTGAACACCGGGGAGCTGTTTTTT. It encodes CASSLFRQLNTGELFF.

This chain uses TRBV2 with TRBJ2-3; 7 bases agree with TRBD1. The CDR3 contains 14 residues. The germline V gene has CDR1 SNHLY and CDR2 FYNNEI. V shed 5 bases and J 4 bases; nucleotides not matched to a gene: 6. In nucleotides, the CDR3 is TGTGCCAGCAGTTCAACAGGGGTGGCAGATACGCAGTATTTT. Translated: CASSSTGVADTQYF. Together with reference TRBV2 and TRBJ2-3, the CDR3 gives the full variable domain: EPEVTQTPSHQVTQMGQEVILRCVPISNHLYFYWYRQILGQKVEFLVSFYNNEISEKSEIFDDQFSVERPDGSNFTLKIRSTKLEDSAMYFCASSSTGVADTQYFGPGTRLTVL.

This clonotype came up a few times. For the CDR3, the DNA is TGTGCCAGCAGCCAAGTTTTGTGGGCTAGCGGGGAGCTGGGCACAGATACGCAGTATTTT. Its translation: CASSQVLWASGELGTDTQYF. The chain employs TRBV4-2 and TRBJ2-3, with 9 nucleotides matching TRBD2. The CDR3 has 20 amino acids. Germline CDR1 and CDR2: LGHNA and YNFKEQ. The trim removed 1 base at V and 1 base at J, leaving 15 bases unmatched.

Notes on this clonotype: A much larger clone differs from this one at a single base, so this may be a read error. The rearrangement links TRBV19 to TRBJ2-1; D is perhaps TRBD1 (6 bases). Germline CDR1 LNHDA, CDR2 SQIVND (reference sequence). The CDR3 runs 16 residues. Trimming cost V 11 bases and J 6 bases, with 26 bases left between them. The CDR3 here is CAGRHLGQGPGNEQFF. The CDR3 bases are TGTGCCGGCAGACACCTAGGGCAGGGGCCGGGCAATGAGCAGTTCTTC.

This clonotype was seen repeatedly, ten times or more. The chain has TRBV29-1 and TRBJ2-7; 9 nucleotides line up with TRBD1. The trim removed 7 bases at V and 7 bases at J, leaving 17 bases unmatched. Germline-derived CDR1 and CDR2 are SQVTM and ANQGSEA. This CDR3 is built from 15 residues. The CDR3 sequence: CSALRFGQGLAEQYF. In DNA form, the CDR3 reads TGCAGCGCCCTAAGGTTCGGACAGGGGCTTGCGGAGCAGTACTTC.

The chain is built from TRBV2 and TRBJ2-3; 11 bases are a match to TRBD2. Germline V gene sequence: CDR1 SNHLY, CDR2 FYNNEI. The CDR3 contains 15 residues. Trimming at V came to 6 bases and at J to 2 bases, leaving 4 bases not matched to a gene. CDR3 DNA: TGTGCCAGCAGACTAGCGGGGGCCCTCACAGATACGCAGTATTTT. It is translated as CASRLAGALTDTQYF.

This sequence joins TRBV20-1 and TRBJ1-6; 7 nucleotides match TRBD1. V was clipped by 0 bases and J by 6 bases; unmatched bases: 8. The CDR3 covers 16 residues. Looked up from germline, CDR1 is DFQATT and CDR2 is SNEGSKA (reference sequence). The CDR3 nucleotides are TGCAGTGCTAGAGACTTTGGGGCAGGGGGTAATTCACCCCTCCACTTT. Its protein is CSARDFGAGGNSPLHF.

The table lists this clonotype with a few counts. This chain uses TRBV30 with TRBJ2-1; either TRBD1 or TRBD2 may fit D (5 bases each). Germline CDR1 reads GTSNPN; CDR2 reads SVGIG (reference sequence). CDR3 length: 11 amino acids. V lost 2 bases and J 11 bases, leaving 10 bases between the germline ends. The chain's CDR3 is CAWSSRDQQFF. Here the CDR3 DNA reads TGTGCCTGGAGTTCCCGGGACCAGCAGTTCTTC. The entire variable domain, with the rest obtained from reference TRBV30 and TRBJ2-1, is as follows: SQTIHQWPATLVQPVGSPLSLECTVEGTSNPNLYWYRQAAGRGLQLLFYSVGIGQISSEVPQNLSASRPQDRQFILSSKKLLLSDSGFYLCAWSSRDQQFFGPGTRLTVL.

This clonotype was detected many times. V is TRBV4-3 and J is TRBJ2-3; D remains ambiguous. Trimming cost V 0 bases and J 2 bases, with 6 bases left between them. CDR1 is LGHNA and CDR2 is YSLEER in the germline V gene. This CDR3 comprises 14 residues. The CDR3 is CASSQDTNTDTQYF. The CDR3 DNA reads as TGCGCCAGCAGCCAAGACACGAACACAGATACGCAGTATTTT.

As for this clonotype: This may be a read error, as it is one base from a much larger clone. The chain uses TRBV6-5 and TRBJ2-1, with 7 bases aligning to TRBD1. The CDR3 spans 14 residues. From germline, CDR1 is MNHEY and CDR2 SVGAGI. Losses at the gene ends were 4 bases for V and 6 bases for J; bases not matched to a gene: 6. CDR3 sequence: CASSSLAGGNEQFF. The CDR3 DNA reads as TGTGCCAGCAGTTCCCTAGCAGGGGGCAATGAGCAGTTCTTC.

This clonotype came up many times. The chain's CDR3 is CASSLGGPAYNEQFF. The DNA of the CDR3 is TGCGCCAGCAGCTTGGGGGGGCCCGCCTACAATGAGCAGTTCTTC. This rearrangement joins TRBV5-1 to TRBJ2-1; tentatively, D is TRBD1 (6 bases). The germline V gene encodes CDR1 SGHRS and CDR2 YFSETQ. The CDR3 sequence is 15 residues long. V lost 0 bases and J 2 bases, leaving 9 bases between the germline ends.

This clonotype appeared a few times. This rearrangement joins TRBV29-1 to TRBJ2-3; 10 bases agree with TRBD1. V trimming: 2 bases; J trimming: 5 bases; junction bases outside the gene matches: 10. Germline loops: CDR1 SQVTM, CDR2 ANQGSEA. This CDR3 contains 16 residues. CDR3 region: CSVELSTGGLLDTQYF. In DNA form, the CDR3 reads TGCAGCGTTGAACTTTCGACAGGGGGCTTGTTAGATACGCAGTATTTT.

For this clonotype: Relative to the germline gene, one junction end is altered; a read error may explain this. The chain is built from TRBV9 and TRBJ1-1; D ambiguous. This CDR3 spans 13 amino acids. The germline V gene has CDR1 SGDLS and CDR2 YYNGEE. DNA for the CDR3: TGTGCCAGCAGCTCGGAGTCAGCCACTGAAGCTGTCTTT. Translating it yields CASSSESATEAVF.

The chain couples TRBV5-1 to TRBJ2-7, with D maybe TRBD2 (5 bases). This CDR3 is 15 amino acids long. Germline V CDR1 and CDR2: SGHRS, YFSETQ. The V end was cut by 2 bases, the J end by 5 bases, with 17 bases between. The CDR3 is CASSFSFGLVNEQYF. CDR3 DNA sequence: TGCGCCAGCAGCTTCTCGTTTGGACTGGTTAACGAGCAGTACTTC.

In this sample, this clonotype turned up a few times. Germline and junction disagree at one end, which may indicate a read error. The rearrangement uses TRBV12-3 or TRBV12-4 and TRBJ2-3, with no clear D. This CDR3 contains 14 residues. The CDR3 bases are TGTGCCAGCAACCCAAGAGGTAGCACAGATGCGCAGTATTTT. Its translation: CASNPRGSTDAQYF.